The 20 T cell receptor beta chains reported below all come from one sample, sequenced in a study of T cell repertoires in cytomegalovirus infection. No antigen has been assigned to these receptors. In TCRdb, the reads were re-called with MiXCR into one record per CDR3 protein. The table lists 340,000 or so distinct CDR3 sequences, more than 20% of them singletons. This material consisted of cultured PBMCs, taken from culture after CMV antigen stimulation. These receptors were obtained from a human donor in good health (CMV status not recorded). Some clones in this sample may be carry-over from other donors' samples.

This chain uses TRBV15 with TRBJ2-5; TRBD1 might be the D (5 bases). CDR3 size: 13 residues. Deletions cut 1 base from V and 2 bases from J, with 5 bases between. The germline V gene has CDR1 LNHNV and CDR2 YYDKDF (reference sequence). This CDR3 reads CATSRGQQETQYF. In DNA, the CDR3 is TGTGCCACCAGCAGAGGACAGCAAGAGACCCAGTACTTC.

This clonotype was seen a handful of times. This chain links TRBV6-2 or TRBV6-3 with TRBJ2-7; 10 nucleotides match TRBD1. The CDR3 has 17 residues. Germline V gene data show CDR1 as MNHEY and CDR2 as SVGEGT. Germline trimming cut 5 bases from V and 3 bases from J; bases unmatched to any gene: 13. The CDR3 here is CASSARPGQGTYYEQYV. CDR3 in DNA: TGTGCCAGCAGTGCCAGGCCGGGACAGGGGACATACTACGAGCAGTACGTC.

Regarding this clonotype: A read error may be the cause here, since a much bigger clone is one base away. The chain employs TRBV7-2 and TRBJ2-1, with D possibly TRBD1 on 6 matching bases. Germline V gene data show CDR1 as SGHTA and CDR2 as FQGNSA. Trimming took 2 bases from V and 11 from J, leaving 19 bases between them. The CDR3 has 15 amino acids. CDR3 bases: TGTGCCAGCAGCTTAATGGGGTCACTAGGGGGTAAGCAGTTCTTC. This encodes CASSLMGSLGGKQFF. Using reference TRBV7-2 and TRBJ2-1 for the parts outside the CDR3, the full variable domain is GAGVSQSPSNKVTEKGKDVELRCDPISGHTALYWYRQSLGQGLEFLIYFQGNSAPDKSGLPSDRFSAERTGGSVSTLTIQRTQQEDSAVYLCASSLMGSLGGKQFFGPGTRLTVL.

The sample holds a few counts of this clonotype. This sequence joins TRBV6-1 and TRBJ2-1; 13 bases agree with TRBD2. Germline-derived CDR1 and CDR2 are MNHNS and SASEGT. The CDR3 has 16 amino acids. V shed 6 bases and J 10 bases; nucleotides not matched to a gene: 12. CDR3 bases: TGTGCCAGCAGAGCCGGACTAGCGGGAGACATCGGAGAGCAGTTCTTC. Its protein product is CASRAGLAGDIGEQFF.

Regarding this clonotype: A junction boundary mismatches the germline segment, possibly from a read error. The DNA for the CDR3 is TGTGCCAGCAGCTTAGGGACAGGGGGCGCTGGGGCCAACGTCCAGACTTTC. Translated: CASSLGTGGAGANVQTF. The V call is TRBV7-9, the J call TRBJ2-6; 11 nucleotides align to TRBD1. Germline V gene lookup returns CDR1 SEHNR and CDR2 FQNEAQ (reference sequence). The CDR3 is 17 amino acids.

In nucleotides, the CDR3 is TGTGCCAGCAGCCTCTCGACAGGGCCAGAGACCCAGTACTTC. Its protein is CASSLSTGPETQYF. This chain joins TRBV11-2 and TRBJ2-5; TRBD1 matches 7 bases. The CDR3 contains 14 residues. V lost 5 bases to trimming and J lost 4 bases; unmatched junction nucleotides: 7. Germline loops: CDR1 SGHAT, CDR2 FQNNGV.

Only a few counts were recorded for this clonotype. The chain carries TRBV19 and TRBJ2-2, with D hard to call. CDR3 length equals 14 residues. V was pared by 6 bases and J by 1 base, with 9 bases between. Germline V gene sequence: CDR1 LNHDA, CDR2 SQIVND (reference sequence). This CDR3 is CASRANRNTGELFF. In nucleotides, the CDR3 is TGTGCCAGTAGGGCTAATAGGAACACCGGGGAGCTGTTTTTT.

In this sample, this clonotype turned up many times. The CDR3 nucleotides are TGTGCCAGCAGCTTAGGAGGGGGATTTTCGGGAAACACCATATATTTT. Translation gives CASSLGGGFSGNTIYF. This rearrangement joins TRBV7-2 to TRBJ1-3; perhaps TRBD1 as D (6 bases). Germline V gene lookup returns CDR1 SGHTA and CDR2 FQGNSA. V was shortened by 1 base and J by 4 bases, with 14 bases between the two germline ends. The CDR3 totals 16 residues.

This clonotype was recorded a few times. The chain carries TRBV12-3 or TRBV12-4 and TRBJ1-5; 9 positions match TRBD1. The length of the CDR3 is 15 residues. J was trimmed by 6 bases and V by 7 bases; bases with no gene match: 10. The CDR3 loop is CASTPEGQGGQPQHF. CDR3 bases: TGTGCCAGCACCCCGGAGGGACAGGGAGGTCAGCCCCAGCATTTT.

The chain is built from TRBV7-9 and TRBJ2-7, with D possibly being TRBD1 (6 bases). The CDR3 runs 13 residues. Deletions cut 5 bases from V and 3 bases from J, with 11 bases between. Germline loops: CDR1 SEHNR, CDR2 FQNEAQ (reference sequence). The CDR3 here is CASSRGMNYEQYV. CDR3 DNA sequence: TGTGCCAGCAGCAGGGGGATGAACTACGAGCAGTACGTC.

Notes on this clonotype: Because the CDR3 is missing its conserved closing phenylalanine or tryptophan, this is likely a read error. This sequence joins TRBV28 and TRBJ2-7; TRBD1 aligns across 10 bases. Germline V lookup: CDR1 MDHEN, CDR2 SYDVKM. J lost 4 bases, V lost 6 bases, and 3 bases had no gene match. The CDR3 totals 13 residues. CDR3 residues: CASRGTGVYEQYL. The CDR3 region has the DNA TGTGCCAGCAGGGGGACAGGGGTTTACGAGCAGTACCTC.

This chain connects TRBV7-2 to TRBJ1-1, with unresolved D. V lost 2 bases and J lost 6, with 4 bases in between. CDR1 SGHTA and CDR2 FQGNSA come from the germline V gene. This CDR3 comprises 11 residues. CDR3 DNA sequence: TGTGCCAGCAGCTTATACCCTGAAGCTTTCTTT. Its protein product is CASSLYPEAFF.

This clonotype was observed many times. The chain is built from TRBV7-2 and TRBJ1-4; perhaps TRBD1 as D (5 bases). Germline V CDR1 and CDR2: SGHTA, FQGNSA. Trimming shortened V by 5 bases and J by 7 bases, and 11 bases separated the two germline ends. The length of the CDR3 is 13 residues. The CDR3 protein is CASSRGVAEKLFF. In DNA form, the CDR3 reads TGTGCCAGCAGCAGAGGGGTGGCTGAAAAACTGTTTTTT. Looking up the rest from reference TRBV7-2 and TRBJ1-4 gives the full variable domain: GAGVSQSPSNKVTEKGKDVELRCDPISGHTALYWYRQSLGQGLEFLIYFQGNSAPDKSGLPSDRFSAERTGGSVSTLTIQRTQQEDSAVYLCASSRGVAEKLFFGSGTQLSVL.

This rearrangement joins TRBV6-9 to TRBJ2-7, with D unresolved. Germline-derived CDR1 and CDR2 are MNHGY and SVAAGI. The CDR3 has 14 amino acids. The ends were cut back, 2 bases at V and 3 bases at J, with 11 bases in the middle. For the CDR3, the DNA is TGTGCCAGCAGTTATGACTCCCTGATCTACGAGCAGTACGTC. Translation: CASSYDSLIYEQYV.

This chain links TRBV9 with TRBJ2-5, with 9 bases identical to TRBD1. This CDR3 comprises 16 residues. The germline V gene encodes CDR1 SGDLS and CDR2 YYNGEE. V trimming: 0 bases; J trimming: 0 bases; junction bases outside the gene matches: 3. The CDR3 loop reads CASSVADRGHQETQYF. CDR3 DNA sequence: TGTGCCAGCAGCGTAGCGGACAGGGGACACCAAGAGACCCAGTACTTC.

V gene TRBV12-3 or TRBV12-4 combines with J gene TRBJ1-2; 9 nucleotides align to TRBD1. Losses at the gene ends were 7 bases for V and 5 bases for J; bases not matched to a gene: 11. This CDR3 spans 15 amino acids. This CDR3 reads CASTDSKTGGYGYTF. CDR3 sequence (DNA): TGTGCCAGCACGGATTCAAAGACAGGGGGTTATGGCTACACCTTC.

This clonotype has a handful of counts. This chain connects TRBV6-2 or TRBV6-3 to TRBJ2-3; D remains ambiguous. Germline V CDR1 and CDR2: MNHEY, SVGEGT. The CDR3 is 12 amino acids. The V gene lost 8 bases and the J gene lost 1 base, with 7 bases spanning the gap. CDR3 sequence: CASHRGTDTQYF. DNA for the CDR3: TGTGCCAGCCATCGGGGCACAGATACGCAGTATTTT.

V gene TRBV7-8 combines with J gene TRBJ1-4; 12 bases are a match to TRBD1. Germline CDR1 SGHVS, CDR2 FQNEAQ. Trimming removed 5 bases from V and 8 bases from J; junction bases left unmatched: 6. The CDR3 contains 15 residues. CDR3 coding DNA: TGTGCCAGCAGCCGGGGACAGGGGGCACAGGAAAAACTGTTTTTT. Its protein is CASSRGQGAQEKLFF. Full variable domain (rest looked up from reference TRBV7-8 and TRBJ1-4): GAGVSQSPRYKVAKRGQDVALRCDPISGHVSLFWYQQALGQGPEFLTYFQNEAQLDKSGLPSDRFFAERPEGSVSTLKIQRTQQEDSAVYLCASSRGQGAQEKLFFGSGTQLSVL.

This clonotype was seen repeatedly, ten times or more. V and J are TRBV7-2 and TRBJ2-7; D is perhaps TRBD1 (7 bases). Germline V CDR1 and CDR2: SGHTA, FQGNSA. This CDR3 comprises 16 residues. Trimming stripped 3 bases from V and 1 base from J, with 16 bases between. DNA for the CDR3: TGTGCCAGCAGCTTTAGCGGAGGGGGACAGTCCTACGAGCAGTACTTC. It is translated as CASSFSGGGQSYEQYF.

This clonotype was detected ten times or more. This chain links TRBV7-8 with TRBJ2-3; D ambiguous. CDR3 length equals 14 residues. The V gene lost 7 bases and the J gene lost 3 bases, with 14 bases spanning the gap. CDR1 is SGHVS, CDR2 FQNEAQ, per germline. The CDR3 DNA sequence: TGTGCCAGCACCATCGATCAGAGGACAGATACGCAGTATTTT. Amino acid sequence: CASTIDQRTDTQYF.